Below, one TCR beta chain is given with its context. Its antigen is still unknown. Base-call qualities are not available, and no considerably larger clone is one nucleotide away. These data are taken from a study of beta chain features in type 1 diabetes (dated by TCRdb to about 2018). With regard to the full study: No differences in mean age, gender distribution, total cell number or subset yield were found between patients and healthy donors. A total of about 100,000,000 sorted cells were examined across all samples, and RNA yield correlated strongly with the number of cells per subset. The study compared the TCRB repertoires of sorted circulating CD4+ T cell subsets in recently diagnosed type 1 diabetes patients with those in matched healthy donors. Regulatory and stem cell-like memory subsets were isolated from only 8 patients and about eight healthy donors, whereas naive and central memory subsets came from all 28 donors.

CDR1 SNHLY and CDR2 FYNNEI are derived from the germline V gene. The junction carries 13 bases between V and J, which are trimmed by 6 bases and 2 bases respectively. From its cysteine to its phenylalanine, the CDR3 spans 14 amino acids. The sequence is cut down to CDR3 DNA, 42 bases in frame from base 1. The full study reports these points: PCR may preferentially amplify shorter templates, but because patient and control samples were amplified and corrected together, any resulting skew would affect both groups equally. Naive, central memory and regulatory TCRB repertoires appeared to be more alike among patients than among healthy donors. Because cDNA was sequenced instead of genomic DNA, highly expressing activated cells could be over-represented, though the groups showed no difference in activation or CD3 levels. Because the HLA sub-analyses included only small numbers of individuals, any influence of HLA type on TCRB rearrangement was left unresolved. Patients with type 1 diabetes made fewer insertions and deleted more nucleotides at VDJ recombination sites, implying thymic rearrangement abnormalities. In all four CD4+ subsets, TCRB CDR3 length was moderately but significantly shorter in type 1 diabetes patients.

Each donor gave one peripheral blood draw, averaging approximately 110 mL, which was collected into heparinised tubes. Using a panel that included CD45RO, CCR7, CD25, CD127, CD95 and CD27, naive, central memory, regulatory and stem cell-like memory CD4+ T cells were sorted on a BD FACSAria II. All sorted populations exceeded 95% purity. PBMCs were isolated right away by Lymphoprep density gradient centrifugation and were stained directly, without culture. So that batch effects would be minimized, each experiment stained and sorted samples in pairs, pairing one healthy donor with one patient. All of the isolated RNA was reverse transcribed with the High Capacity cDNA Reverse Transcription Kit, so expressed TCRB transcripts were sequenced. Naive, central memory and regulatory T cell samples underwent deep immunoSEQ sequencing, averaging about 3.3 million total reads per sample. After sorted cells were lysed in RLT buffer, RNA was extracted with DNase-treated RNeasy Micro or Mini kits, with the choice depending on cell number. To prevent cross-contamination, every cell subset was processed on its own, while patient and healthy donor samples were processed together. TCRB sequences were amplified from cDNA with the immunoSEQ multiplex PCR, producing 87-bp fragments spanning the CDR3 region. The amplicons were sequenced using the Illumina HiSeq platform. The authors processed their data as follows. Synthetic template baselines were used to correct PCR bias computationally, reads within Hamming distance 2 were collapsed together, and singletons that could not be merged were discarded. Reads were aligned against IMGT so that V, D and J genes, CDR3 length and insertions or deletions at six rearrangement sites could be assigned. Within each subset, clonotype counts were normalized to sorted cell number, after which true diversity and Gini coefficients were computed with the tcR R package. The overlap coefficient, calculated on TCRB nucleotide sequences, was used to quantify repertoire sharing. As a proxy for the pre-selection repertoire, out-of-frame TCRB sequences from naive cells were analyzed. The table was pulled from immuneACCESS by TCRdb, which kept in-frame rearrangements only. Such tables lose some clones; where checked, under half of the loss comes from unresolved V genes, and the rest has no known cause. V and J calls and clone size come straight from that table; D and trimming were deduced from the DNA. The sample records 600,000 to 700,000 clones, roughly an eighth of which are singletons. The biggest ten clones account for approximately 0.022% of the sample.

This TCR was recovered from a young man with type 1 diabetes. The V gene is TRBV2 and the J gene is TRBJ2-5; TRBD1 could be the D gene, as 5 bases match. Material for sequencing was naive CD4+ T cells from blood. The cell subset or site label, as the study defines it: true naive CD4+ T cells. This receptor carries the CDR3 CASRAGSPQETQYF. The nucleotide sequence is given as TGTGCCAGCAGAGCAGGGTCCCCTCAAGAGACCCAGTACTTC.